This T cell receptor beta chain was identified during a study of T cells after yellow fever vaccination (dated by TCRdb to about 2019). The study in broad terms: The SMART-Seq v4 Ultra Low Input RNA kit was used to prepare libraries from fractions with low cell numbers. Bulk TCR alpha and beta repertoires were sequenced longitudinally to track T-cell clones before and after primary and booster YFV17D yellow fever vaccination. Two healthy male donors, one aged 18 to 30 and one aged 30 to 40 years, were included in the cohort. Bulk PBMC replicates and cell subsets were isolated from blood drawn at multiple timepoints before and after both primary and secondary immunization.

TCR cDNA was synthesized by 5'RACE template switching, which introduced a universal primer site and unique molecular identifiers. Priming of cDNA synthesis was performed from both the TCR alpha and TCR beta constant segments. Libraries were amplified in two PCR steps, with sample barcodes and sequencing adapters added in the second step. Sequencing of libraries was done on Illumina HiSeq 2500 (2x100 bp) or NovaSeq (2x150 bp). On the authors' methods: MIGEC was used to demultiplex reads and collapse the reads into UMI consensus sequences, and MiXCR was used for V(D)J alignment. Vaccine-responding clonotypes were defined with edgeR using replicate PBMC samples, requiring FDR below 0.01 and a log2 fold change above 5 up to day 15. Each bulk clonotype was labeled CD4 or CD8 based on which sequenced repertoire, CD4 or CD8, contained the clonotype at higher abundance. The public reads were reprocessed in TCRdb via fastp at Q25 and MiXCR, keeping in-frame beta chains. Rows with a matching CDR3 protein are joined into one entry that keeps the most common DNA and genes. For this entry, the V and J calls and clone size follow TCRdb and not the study's own pipeline. The sample table contains fewer than 450,000 distinct CDR3 sequences; only one count was recorded for roughly 8.4% of them. The top ten clones comprise roughly 18% of the sample.

Concerning this clonotype itself: Its target antigen remains unknown. Base qualities are not provided; no much larger clone lies one nucleotide away.

Overall results and qualifications from the work: A small fraction of clonotypes showed up in both the CD4 and CD8 compartments, probably as a result of convergent recombination. Computational filtering was needed because FACS-sorted repertoires could contain abundant contaminating clonotypes from the bulk population. Because the study included only two donors, the extent to which the findings can be generalized is limited. Compared with the primary T-cell response, the secondary T-cell response was faster but weaker, reaching its peak on day 5 rather than on day 15. After the booster, most of the clones that had expanded following primary vaccination were detected again (almost 98% of CD4 and roughly nine tenths of CD8), which suggests that memory was broadly maintained.

The meaning of the sample's treatment or condition label: live attenuated yellow fever vaccine strain. At each blood-draw timepoint, two biological replicates of bulk PBMCs were collected. A standard Ficoll-Paque protocol was used to isolate PBMCs from peripheral blood. RNA was extracted with TriZol from bulk PBMCs, CD4 and CD8 fractions, and dextramer-positive and dextramer-negative fractions. This clonotype was obtained from a man aged 18 to 30 who received the YFV17D yellow fever vaccine. Sample: PBMCs, taken approximately 40 days after the first yellow fever vaccination.

The CDR3 loop reads CASRTVGTGNTEAFF. The DNA sequence is given as TGTGCCAGTAGAACTGTCGGGACGGGGAACACTGAAGCTTTCTTT. The rearrangement joined TRBV19 to TRBJ1-1; D gene: possibly TRBD1, on 5 matching bases. At the junction V is shortened by 6 bases and J by 1 base, with 15 bases in between. The CDR3 numbers 15 residues from cysteine through phenylalanine. Here the CDR3 DNA is all that survives: 45 bases in frame from base 1. CDR1 and CDR2 are read off the germline V gene (reference sequence) as LNHDA and SQIVND.